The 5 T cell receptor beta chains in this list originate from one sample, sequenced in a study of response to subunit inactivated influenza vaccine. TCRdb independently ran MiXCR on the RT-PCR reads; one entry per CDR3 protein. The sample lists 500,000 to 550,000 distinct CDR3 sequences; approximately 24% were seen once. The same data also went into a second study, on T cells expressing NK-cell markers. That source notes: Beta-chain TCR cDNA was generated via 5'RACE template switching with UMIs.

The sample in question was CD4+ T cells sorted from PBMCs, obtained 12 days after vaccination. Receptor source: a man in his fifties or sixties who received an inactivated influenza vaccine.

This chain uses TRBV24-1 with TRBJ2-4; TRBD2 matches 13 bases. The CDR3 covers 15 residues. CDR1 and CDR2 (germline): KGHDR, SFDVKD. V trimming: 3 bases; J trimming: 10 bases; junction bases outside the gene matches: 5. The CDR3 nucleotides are TGTGCCACCAGTGATCCCGGGACTAGCGGGGCTATTCAGTACTTC. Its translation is CATSDPGTSGAIQYF.

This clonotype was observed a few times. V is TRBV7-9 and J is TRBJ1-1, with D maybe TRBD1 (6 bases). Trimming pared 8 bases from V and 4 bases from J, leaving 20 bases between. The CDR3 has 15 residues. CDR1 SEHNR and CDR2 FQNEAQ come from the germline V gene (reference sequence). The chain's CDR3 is CASARDTLYSTEAFF. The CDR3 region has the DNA TGTGCCAGCGCCCGGGACACACTTTACAGCACTGAAGCTTTCTTT.

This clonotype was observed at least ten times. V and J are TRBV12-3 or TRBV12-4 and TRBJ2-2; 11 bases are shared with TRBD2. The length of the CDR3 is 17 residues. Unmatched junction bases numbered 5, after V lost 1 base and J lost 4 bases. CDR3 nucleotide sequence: TGTGCCAGCAGTTTAGAGGGACTAGCGGATTTCACCGGGGAGCTGTTTTTT. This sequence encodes CASSLEGLADFTGELFF.

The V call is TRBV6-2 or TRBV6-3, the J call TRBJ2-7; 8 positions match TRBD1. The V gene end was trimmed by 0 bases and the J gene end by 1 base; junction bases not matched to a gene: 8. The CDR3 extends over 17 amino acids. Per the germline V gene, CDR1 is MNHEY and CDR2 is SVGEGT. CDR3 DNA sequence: TGTGCCAGCAGTTACTCCCTCAGGGGGCACCCATCCTACGAGCAGTACTTC. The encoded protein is CASSYSLRGHPSYEQYF.

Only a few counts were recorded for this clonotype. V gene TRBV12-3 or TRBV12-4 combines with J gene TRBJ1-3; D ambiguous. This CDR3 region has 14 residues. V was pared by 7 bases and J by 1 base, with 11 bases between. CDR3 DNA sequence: TGTGCCAGCACCCTCCGAGTGTCTGGAAACACCATATATTTT. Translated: CASTLRVSGNTIYF.